This T cell receptor (beta chain) derives from a study of blood T cell repertoires in COVID-19. This table comes from immunoSEQ multiplex PCR, and its TCRdb copy is limited to in-frame clones, with some not included. The profile shows 85,000 to 130,000 clones, 76% of them singletons. The clonotype comes from a man aged 80 or over with COVID-19, enrolled during active disease. The sequenced material came from peripheral blood.

CDR3 in DNA: TGCAGCGTTGAAGATGAGGAGGAGAACACCGGGGAGCTGTTTTTT. Its translation: CSVEDEEENTGELFF. The V and J genes are TRBV29-1 and TRBJ2-2; D possibly corresponds to TRBD2 (5 bases). Germline CDR1 and CDR2: SQVTM and ANQGSEA. This CDR3 has 15 amino acids. With 0 bases removed from V and 1 base from J, the gap between germline ends came to 9 bases.